Given below is one T cell receptor (beta chain) in context. No antigen is known for it. These data originate in a study of human T cells and chemical hapten exposure. Study-wide background: Slight volume differences across pooled libraries mainly accounted for varying per-sample TCR yields. Study-wide results and caveats: Expanded TCRs grouped into significantly more large CDR3 similarity clusters than controls produced.

V was shortened by 3 bases and J by 2 bases, with 10 bases between the two germline ends. Germline assignment: CDR1 LGHNA and CDR2 YNFKEQ. The CDR3 has 14 amino acids. Individual cDNA molecules (in the library) carried attached unique molecular identifiers. Original handling: There were a median of approximately 100,000 TCRs per sample, with a range from about 23,224 to 750,000. MiXCR was run by TCRdb on the RACE reads, yielding one entry per CDR3 protein. Here the V and J calls rest on TCRdb's processing, not on the authors' analysis. The sample contains under 200,000 distinct CDR3 sequences, 14% of which appear only once. Indicated time point: patch test 1, 2 weeks after DPC sensitization. Treatment described: therapeutic diphenylcyclopropenone sensitization with weekly scalp DPC.

The source of this sequence is a woman in her 30s with alopecia areata. Some clones in this sample may be carry-over from other donors' samples. The V and J genes are TRBV4-2 and TRBJ2-5, with D unclear. The sample was whole blood, taken in connection with sensitization to the hapten diphenylcyclopropenone (DPC). CDR3 loop: CASSQTGLQETQYF. For the CDR3, the DNA is TGTGCCAGCAGCCAGACGGGCTTGCAAGAGACCCAGTACTTC.